This TCR beta chain was found in a study of T cell responses to AZD1222 COVID-19 vaccine. This CDR3 is built from 14 residues. The V gene end was trimmed by 7 bases and the J gene end by 2 bases; junction bases not matched to a gene: 4. Germline CDR1 reads SNHLY; CDR2 reads FYNNEI. In regard to this clone: Its target is unknown.

Here immunoSEQ multiplex PCR was the method, and the copy in TCRdb shows in-frame clones only, minus some. This sample yields 130,000 to 150,000 clones, of which around nine tenths are seen a single time; about 1.8% belongs to the top ten. Notes on the study in general: Vaccine-related CD4 TCRs covered spike, predominating at 160-218 and 743-854.

The chain joins TRBV2 to TRBJ1-5; TRBD1 matches at 8 bases. The receptor was derived from an adult who received the AZD1222 COVID-19 vaccine. Here the sequenced sample was peripheral blood, taken 28 days after the second AZD1222 dose. CDR3 sequence reads: CASTLGQGNQPQHF. DNA for the CDR3: TGTGCCAGCACTCTGGGACAGGGCAATCAGCCCCAGCATTTT.